The T cell receptor (beta chain) described here comes from a study of immune evolution from preneoplasia to lung adenocarcinoma. Study findings and constraints: Top clone frequencies peaked in normal lung, apparently declining through invasive adenocarcinoma.

Assay used: immunoSEQ multiplex PCR; TCRdb lists only in-frame clones, some missing. There are 3,000 to 4,500 clones in the sample; about three quarters occur only once, and around 15% lies in the top ten. Between the mid-2010s and the late 2010s, patients underwent resection in Japan or China. After pathologic assessment, macro-dissection selected premalignant or tumor cells for extraction. This clone has just a few counts. Its target is unknown. The CDR3 spans 13 residues. The J segment lost 5 bases and the V segment lost 2 bases, leaving 3 bases of the junction unmatched. Germline V lookup: CDR1 SGHNT, CDR2 YYREEE (reference sequence).

The V gene is TRBV5-4, the J gene TRBJ2-5, with 7 bases lining up with TRBD1. This TCR was recovered from a person aged 60-80 years with lung adenocarcinoma. The sequencing input was FFPE minimally invasive lung adenocarcinoma tissue. CDR3 protein: CASSFRGLETQYF. Written as DNA, the CDR3 is TGTGCCAGCAGCTTTAGGGGGCTGGAGACCCAGTACTTC.